This entry lists 24 T cell receptor beta chains sequenced from one sample in a study of blood T cell repertoires in COVID-19. Here immunoSEQ multiplex PCR was the method, and the copy in TCRdb shows in-frame clones only, minus some. In the table there are some 80,000 clones, about 86% of which are singletons. Source material: peripheral blood. Receptor source: a woman aged 80 or over in a cohort sampled during active or convalescent COVID-19.

The V and J genes are TRBV6-5 and TRBJ1-6; weak D call: TRBD1 (5 bases). This CDR3 has 14 amino acids. Germline V CDR1 and CDR2: MNHEY, SVGAGI. Written as DNA, the CDR3 is TGTGCATGGGGGGACGGGTCCTATAATTCACCCCTCCACTTT. This encodes CAWGDGSYNSPLHF.

The chain has TRBV5-1 and TRBJ2-1, with 7 bases aligning to TRBD2. V lost 4 bases to trimming and J lost 4 bases; unmatched junction nucleotides: 8. The CDR3 runs to 15 residues. Germline V gene lookup returns CDR1 SGHRS and CDR2 YFSETQ. In DNA, the CDR3 is TGCGCCAGCAGCCTCAGCGGGGCCGGGTACAATGAGCAGTTCTTC. Encoded protein: CASSLSGAGYNEQFF.

The DNA for the CDR3 is TGTGCCTGGAGGGGACAGGGCAATCAGCCCCAGCATTTT. Protein product: CAWRGQGNQPQHF. The rearrangement joins TRBV30 to TRBJ1-5; 8 bases are a match to TRBD1. The CDR3 has 13 residues. V shed 3 bases, J shed 2 bases, and the junction held 0 bases outside the gene matches. Germline lookup yields CDR1 GTSNPN and CDR2 SVGIG (reference sequence).

The chain couples TRBV11-2 to TRBJ2-3, with 7 nucleotides matching TRBD1. This CDR3 has 15 amino acids. Germline loops: CDR1 SGHAT, CDR2 FQNNGV. The J segment lost 1 base and the V segment lost 7 bases, leaving 8 bases of the junction unmatched. Here the CDR3 DNA reads TGTGCCAGCACCTCTTACAGGGGCGGCACAGATACGCAGTATTTT. This codes for CASTSYRGGTDTQYF.

The rearrangement links TRBV27 to TRBJ2-1; perhaps TRBD2 as D (6 bases). This CDR3 spans 14 amino acids. The V end lost 6 bases, the J end lost 4 bases, and 13 bases lay between the germline ends. Germline-derived CDR1 and CDR2 are MNHEY and SMNVEV (reference sequence). Here the CDR3 reads CASRPERAYNEQFF. The CDR3 nucleotides read TGTGCCAGCAGACCAGAGCGGGCTTACAATGAGCAGTTCTTC.

The chain has TRBV4-1 and TRBJ1-3, with TRBD1 matching 11 bases. With V trimmed by 3 bases and J by 7 bases, 11 bases remained unmatched. Germline V lookup: CDR1 MGHRA, CDR2 YSYEKL. This CDR3 comprises 17 residues. In DNA form, the CDR3 reads TGCGCCAGCAGCCACACACCGGGACAGGGGGTCGTTAACACCATATATTTT. Its translation is CASSHTPGQGVVNTIYF.

The chain carries TRBV11-3 and TRBJ1-4; no definite D call. Per the germline V gene, CDR1 is SGHNT and CDR2 is YENEEA. Between the trimmed V and J ends, which lost 5 bases and 8 bases, there was a span of 18 bases. The CDR3 is 15 residues long. This CDR3 is CASSPVSKGGEKLFF. The CDR3 nucleotides are TGTGCCAGCAGCCCCGTTTCAAAGGGAGGGGAAAAACTGTTTTTT.

The chain recombines TRBV6-5 with TRBJ2-5; D may be TRBD1 (6 bases). CDR1 is MNHEY, CDR2 SVGAGI, per germline. The CDR3 is 15 amino acids. Trimming cost V 7 bases and J 5 bases, with 20 bases left between them. This chain's CDR3 is CASNRAMEVWETQYF. Written as DNA, the CDR3 is TGTGCCAGCAACAGGGCGATGGAGGTATGGGAGACCCAGTACTTC.

The count of this clone is one. The J gene is TRBJ2-2, the V gene TRBV18; 10 positions agree with TRBD2. The CDR3 extends over 18 amino acids. Germline V gene data show CDR1 as KGHSH and CDR2 as LQKENI. Losses at the gene ends were 3 bases for V and 4 bases for J; bases not matched to a gene: 11. The CDR3 spells CASSPRSSGSDITGELFF. The DNA for the CDR3 is TGTGCCAGCTCACCCCGGTCTAGCGGGAGCGATATCACCGGGGAGCTGTTTTTT.

Notes on this clone: A much more abundant neighbour one base away suggests this may be a read error. This chain connects TRBV5-4 to TRBJ2-2, with TRBD2 as a possible D gene (6 bases). This CDR3 is 19 amino acids long. Trimming took 3 bases from V and 0 from J, leaving 21 bases between them. Germline CDR1 reads SGHNT; CDR2 reads YYREEE (reference sequence). CDR3 in DNA: TGTGCCAGCAGCTCCGGGACTGGGCAGAAAATGACGAACACCGGGGAGCTGTTTTTT. This gives the protein CASSSGTGQKMTNTGELFF.

The chain links TRBV11-3 to TRBJ2-1, with D maybe TRBD2 (5 bases). Trimming pared 2 bases from V and 6 bases from J, leaving 14 bases between. The CDR3 length is 15 residues. CDR1 and CDR2 from the germline V gene are SGHNT and YENEEA. The CDR3 region has the DNA TGTGCCAGCAGCTTAATTGGTTTGCGGGTCAATGAGCAGTTCTTC. It is translated as CASSLIGLRVNEQFF.

J is TRBJ1-4 and V is TRBV28; TRBD1 is a possible D gene (6 bases). The V gene lost 5 bases and the J gene lost 3 bases, with 16 bases spanning the gap. The CDR3 has 16 residues. Germline loops: CDR1 MDHEN, CDR2 SYDVKM. The chain's CDR3 is CASSPIQGAPNEKLFF. The CDR3 nucleotides are TGTGCCAGCAGTCCGATACAGGGCGCACCTAATGAAAAACTGTTTTTT.

The V and J genes are TRBV6-1 and TRBJ2-7; D might be TRBD2 (6 bases). The CDR3 extends over 19 amino acids. Germline V gene data show CDR1 as MNHNS and CDR2 as SASEGT. Between the trimmed V and J ends, which lost 0 bases and 0 bases, there was a span of 21 bases. In DNA, the CDR3 is TGTGCCAGCAGTGAAGCGCTTCTGAGGGGAGGTCTAGCCTCCTACGAGCAGTACGTC. As protein: CASSEALLRGGLASYEQYV.

The chain joins TRBV25-1 to TRBJ1-6; 7 bases agree with TRBD1. CDR1 is MGHDK, CDR2 SYGVNS, per germline. The CDR3 extends over 13 amino acids. The V and J ends lost 7 bases and 9 bases, in that order; junction bases with no gene match: 6. The CDR3 DNA reads TGTGCCAGCACCTGGACAGGAAGTTCACCCCTCCACTTT. Translating it yields CASTWTGSSPLHF.

This chain uses TRBV28 with TRBJ2-7; possibly TRBD2 for D (6 bases). Germline CDR1 MDHEN, CDR2 SYDVKM. CDR3 size: 14 residues. Between the trimmed V and J ends, which lost 10 bases and 4 bases, there was a span of 20 bases. The CDR3 DNA sequence: TGTGCCATCCCTCCTCGGACGGCGGGGTACGAGCAGTACGTC. Amino acids: CAIPPRTAGYEQYV.

The gene calls are TRBV28 and TRBJ1-5, with 9 bases that match TRBD1. This CDR3 has 18 residues. V was pared by 2 bases and J by 0 bases, with 8 bases of the junction left unmatched. CDR1 is MDHEN, CDR2 SYDVKM, per germline. The CDR3, as DNA: TGTGCCAGCAGTTTAGGGGGACAGGGCCTTTATAGCAATCAGCCCCAGCATTTT. This sequence encodes CASSLGGQGLYSNQPQHF.

This chain links TRBV20-1 with TRBJ2-1; TRBD2 agrees at 11 bases. The CDR3 is 15 residues long. Germline lookup yields CDR1 DFQATT and CDR2 SNEGSKA (reference sequence). J gave up 9 bases and V 3 bases, and 10 bases lay outside the gene matches. CDR3 sequence reads: CSASRVAGGPGEQFF. CDR3 bases: TGCAGTGCTAGTCGCGTAGCGGGAGGGCCCGGTGAGCAGTTCTTC.

The chain uses TRBV24-1 and TRBJ2-7; D call uncertain. V lost 6 bases and J 0 bases, leaving 8 bases between the germline ends. The length of the CDR3 is 13 residues. Germline lookup yields CDR1 KGHDR and CDR2 SFDVKD. The chain's CDR3 is CATSLSGSYEQYF. The CDR3 DNA reads TGTGCCACCAGTCTCTCGGGCTCCTACGAGCAGTACTTC.

The gene calls are TRBV5-6 and TRBJ1-2; 11 nucleotides line up with TRBD1. From germline, CDR1 is SGHDT and CDR2 YYEEEE. V dropped 4 bases and J dropped 7; count of bases not matched to a gene: 6. This CDR3 has 14 residues. CDR3 coding DNA: TGTGCCAGCAGCCGGGACAGGGGGTTCGGTGGCTACACCTTC. It encodes CASSRDRGFGGYTF.

The chain joins TRBV10-2 to TRBJ1-1, with a weak D call TRBD1 (6 bases). Between the trimmed V and J ends, which lost 3 bases and 8 bases, there was a span of 13 bases. The CDR3 contains 13 residues. Germline V gene data show CDR1 as WSHSY and CDR2 as SAAADI. CDR3 in amino acids: CASSEGGAGEAFF. DNA for the CDR3: TGCGCCAGCAGTGAAGGGGGGGCAGGGGAAGCTTTCTTT.

In its sample, this clone was seen once. The chain has TRBV6-5 and TRBJ2-5, with D tentatively TRBD2 (6 bases). With 4 bases removed from V and 1 base from J, the gap between germline ends came to 16 bases. CDR3 length: 16 residues. Germline V lookup: CDR1 MNHEY, CDR2 SVGAGI. This CDR3 is CASSFTLGSGQETQYF. The DNA for the CDR3 is TGTGCCAGCAGTTTTACTCTGGGTAGCGGCCAAGAGACCCAGTACTTC.

This clone was picked up a small number of times. The chain has TRBV19 and TRBJ2-5, with D possibly TRBD2 on 5 matching bases. The CDR3 covers 16 residues. Germline lookup yields CDR1 LNHDA and CDR2 SQIVND (reference sequence). Trimming removed 2 bases from V and 2 bases from J, with 15 bases in between. DNA of the CDR3: TGTGCCAGTAGTATAAGCGGCAGGAACGATCAAGAGACCCAGTACTTC. Protein: CASSISGRNDQETQYF. Complete variable domain (other parts from reference TRBV19 and TRBJ2-5): DGGITQSPKYLFRKEGQNVTLSCEQNLNHDAMYWYRQDPGQGLRLIYYSQIVNDFQKGDIAEGYSVSREKKESFPLTVTSAQKNPTAFYLCASSISGRNDQETQYFGPGTRLLVL.

V usage is TRBV28 and J usage is TRBJ1-2; D unresolved. This CDR3 comprises 14 residues. V gave up 7 bases and J gave up 7 bases, with 19 bases separating them. The V gene's germline CDR1 is MDHEN and CDR2 SYDVKM. CDR3 region: CASIREAAKGGYTF. CDR3 coding DNA: TGTGCCAGCATCCGGGAGGCGGCTAAGGGTGGCTACACCTTC.

The rearrangement links TRBV9 to TRBJ1-3; 10 bases match TRBD1. Per the germline V gene, CDR1 is SGDLS and CDR2 is YYNGEE. The CDR3 has 16 residues. V dropped 0 bases and J dropped 3; count of bases not matched to a gene: 3. Written as DNA, the CDR3 is TGTGCCAGCAGCGTAGCCGGACAGGGGGGTGGAAACACCATATATTTT. The encoded protein is CASSVAGQGGGNTIYF.